What follows are 20 T cell receptor beta chains derived from one specimen sequenced in a study of cytomegalovirus exposure and HLA in healthy donors. Use of 60 Vbeta and 13 Jbeta primers characterized the PCR. Libraries were prepared by immunoSEQ multiplex PCR; TCRdb keeps only in-frame clonotypes and omits some of them. In the table there are roughly 180,000 clones, around 80% of which are singletons. Sequenced input: PBMCs. These receptors were taken from a woman in her twenties or thirties in good health and CMV-seropositive.

The gene calls are TRBV4-1 and TRBJ2-7; D may be TRBD2 (6 bases). V shed 0 bases and J shed 5 bases, with 23 bases lying between them. The CDR3 loop spans 18 amino acids. Germline V gene sequence: CDR1 MGHRA, CDR2 YSYEKL. CDR3 amino acids: CASSQEPPPQGPGDEQYF. Written as DNA, the CDR3 is TGCGCCAGCAGCCAAGAACCCCCCCCGCAGGGCCCGGGGGACGAGCAGTACTTC.

This clone is a singleton in its sample. V is TRBV5-1 and J is TRBJ2-1; 9 bases are a match to TRBD2. Per the germline V gene, CDR1 is SGHRS and CDR2 is YFSETQ. V gave up 0 bases and J gave up 6 bases; unmatched junction bases: 7. The CDR3 consists of 16 residues. Here the CDR3 reads CASSLARGGAGNEQFF. Written as DNA, the CDR3 is TGCGCCAGCAGCTTGGCCCGCGGGGGGGCCGGCAATGAGCAGTTCTTC.

V and J are TRBV7-2 and TRBJ2-7; the match to TRBD2 covers 9 bases. The CDR3 spans 16 residues. The germline V gene encodes CDR1 SGHTA and CDR2 FQGNSA. The J segment lost 12 bases and the V segment lost 5 bases, leaving 20 bases of the junction unmatched. CDR3 coding DNA: TGTGCCAGCAGCCCCGTCTCCGGGACTAGCCTTTTCCCTGCGTACTTC. It yields the protein CASSPVSGTSLFPAYF.

This chain links TRBV5-1 with TRBJ1-1; possibly TRBD1 for D (6 bases). CDR3 length equals 13 residues. Germline CDR1 reads SGHRS; CDR2 reads YFSETQ. V was pared by 4 bases and J by 6 bases, with 13 bases between. Here the CDR3 DNA reads TGCGCCAGCAGCGAACAGGGTAACGCTGAAGCTTTCTTT. It is translated as CASSEQGNAEAFF.

This sequence joins TRBV19 and TRBJ1-6, with a tentative D call TRBD1 (6 bases). V was trimmed by 4 bases and J by 2 bases, leaving 6 bases between them. The CDR3 is made up of 14 amino acids. CDR1 and CDR2 from the germline V gene are LNHDA and SQIVND (reference sequence). Here the CDR3 reads CASSTGAYNSPLHF. The CDR3 DNA is TGTGCCAGTAGTACAGGGGCCTATAATTCACCCCTCCACTTT.

The chain carries TRBV28 and TRBJ2-1; D not resolved. This CDR3 contains 11 residues. Germline V CDR1 and CDR2: MDHEN, SYDVKM. V was trimmed by 5 bases and J by 4 bases, leaving 3 bases between them. Written as DNA, the CDR3 is TGTGCCAGCAGTCATTACAATGAGCAGTTCTTC. It translates to CASSHYNEQFF.

V is TRBV10-3 and J is TRBJ2-7; D gene unclear. The CDR3 has 15 residues. Deletions cut 3 bases from V and 2 bases from J, with 14 bases between. CDR1 is ENHRY and CDR2 is SYGVKD in the germline V gene. CDR3 coding DNA: TGTGCCATCAGTGATACAGAAACCATGGCCTACGAGCAGTACTTC. Amino acids: CAISDTETMAYEQYF.

The J gene is TRBJ2-6, the V gene TRBV21-1; the table gives TRBD2 as D, unverified against the DNA. TRBV21-1 is a pseudogene locus. This CDR3 region has 19 residues. CDR3 nucleotide sequence: TGTGCCAGCAGACCTATGGAGAGGCCCCCTACCTCTGGGGCCAACGTCCTGACTTTC. This sequence encodes CASRPMERPPTSGANVLTF.

V gene TRBV28 combines with J gene TRBJ1-2; D unresolved. V was clipped by 7 bases and J by 3 bases, with 12 bases between them. In germline, CDR1 is MDHEN, CDR2 SYDVKM. The CDR3 is made up of 13 amino acids. This CDR3 is CASTGGLDYGYTF. The CDR3 nucleotides read TGTGCCAGCACCGGAGGTCTAGACTATGGCTACACCTTC.

The chain has TRBV10-3 and TRBJ1-6; D is undetermined. The V end was cut by 2 bases, the J end by 6 bases, with 5 bases between. Germline V gene sequence: CDR1 ENHRY, CDR2 SYGVKD. The length of the CDR3 is 13 residues. In DNA, the CDR3 is TGTGCCATCAGTGAGCAACTTAATTCACCCCTCCACTTT. It specifies CAISEQLNSPLHF.

This chain connects TRBV7-8 to TRBJ1-4, with 8 positions matching TRBD1. The junction had 9 bases not matched to a gene; V was cut back by 5 bases and J by 7 bases. There are 15 residues in the CDR3. Looked up from germline, CDR1 is SGHVS and CDR2 is FQNEAQ. The CDR3 region is CASSLRQGRGEKLFF. In DNA form, the CDR3 reads TGTGCCAGCAGCCTCAGACAGGGGAGGGGTGAAAAACTGTTTTTT. Based on the CDR3 plus reference TRBV7-8 and TRBJ1-4, the full variable domain is GAGVSQSPRYKVAKRGQDVALRCDPISGHVSLFWYQQALGQGPEFLTYFQNEAQLDKSGLPSDRFFAERPEGSVSTLKIQRTQQEDSAVYLCASSLRQGRGEKLFFGSGTQLSVL.

The V gene is TRBV7-9, the J gene TRBJ1-2; D is uncertain. Germline CDR1 is SEHNR and CDR2 is FQNEAQ (reference sequence). V lost 2 bases to trimming and J lost 3 bases, with 10 bases between them. The CDR3 has 14 residues. The CDR3 region is CASSLIASDYGYTF. Written as DNA, the CDR3 is TGTGCCAGCAGCTTAATCGCGAGCGACTATGGCTACACCTTC. Based on the CDR3 plus reference TRBV7-9 and TRBJ1-2, the full variable domain is DTGVSQNPRHKITKRGQNVTFRCDPISEHNRLYWYRQTLGQGPEFLTYFQNEAQLEKSRLLSDRFSAERPKGSFSTLEIQRTEQGDSAMYLCASSLIASDYGYTFGSGTRLTVV.

The count of this clone is one. This chain links TRBV7-9 with TRBJ1-1, with TRBD1 matching over 8 bases. The CDR3 runs to 12 residues. The germline CDR1 and CDR2 sequences are SEHNR and FQNEAQ (reference sequence). The ends lost 5 bases at V and 11 bases at J; junction bases unmatched: 7. The CDR3 coding sequence is TGTGCCAGCAGCCCATCGACAGGGGAGGCTTTCTTT. Residues: CASSPSTGEAFF.

The rearrangement joins TRBV10-3 to TRBJ1-2, with D possibly matching TRBD1 (5 bases). Trimming pared 3 bases from V and 2 bases from J, leaving 16 bases between. Germline values: CDR1 ENHRY, CDR2 SYGVKD. The CDR3 has 16 residues. The CDR3 region is CAISDPPAGENYGYTF. CDR3 sequence (DNA): TGTGCCATCAGTGACCCCCCCGCGGGGGAGAACTATGGCTACACCTTC.

The V and J genes are TRBV16 and TRBJ1-4; D unresolved. CDR1 is KGHSY and CDR2 is FQNENV in the germline V gene. The CDR3 is made up of 15 amino acids. The V gene lost 4 bases and the J gene lost 7 bases, with 16 bases spanning the gap. In nucleotides, the CDR3 is TGTGCCAGCAGCCCTCAATCGGGGATGGGTGAAAAACTGTTTTTT. Amino acid sequence: CASSPQSGMGEKLFF.

The chain joins TRBV19 to TRBJ1-5; TRBD1 is a possible D gene (5 bases). Looked up from germline, CDR1 is LNHDA and CDR2 is SQIVND (reference sequence). V was cut by 3 bases and J by 4 bases, with 10 bases left in between. The CDR3 extends over 14 amino acids. The CDR3 region has the DNA TGTGCCAGTAGTATGATAGGGGTGAATCAGCCCCAGCATTTT. Protein: CASSMIGVNQPQHF.

This clone is a singleton in its sample. V usage is TRBV28 and J usage is TRBJ1-2; 11 bases map to TRBD1. Germline V CDR1 and CDR2: MDHEN, SYDVKM. The CDR3 contains 16 residues. J lost 12 bases, V lost 3 bases, and 15 bases had no gene match. The CDR3 reads CASSFPPGTGGNGNTF. The CDR3 DNA follows: TGTGCCAGCAGTTTCCCTCCCGGGACAGGGGGGAATGGAAACACCTTC.

The chain's CDR3 is CASSEGGRAETQYF. Here the CDR3 DNA reads TGCGCCAGCAGTGAGGGCGGGCGCGCCGAGACCCAGTACTTC. The chain recombines TRBV10-2 with TRBJ2-5; possibly TRBD2 for D (5 bases). Per the germline V gene, CDR1 is WSHSY and CDR2 is SAAADI. The CDR3 spans 14 residues. The germline V and J ends were trimmed by 2 bases and 5 bases, with 12 bases remaining between them.

J is TRBJ2-7 and V is TRBV5-1; D not certain. CDR1 SGHRS and CDR2 YFSETQ come from the germline V gene. The CDR3 sequence is 15 residues long. V was cut by 5 bases and J by 1 base, with 16 bases left in between. The CDR3 DNA sequence: TGCGCCAGCAGGCTAAGCTTCGTTAATTCCTACGAGCAGTACTTC. Its translation is CASRLSFVNSYEQYF.

This chain uses TRBV28 with TRBJ2-5, with D possibly being TRBD1 (6 bases). CDR1 is MDHEN and CDR2 is SYDVKM in the germline V gene. V was cut by 8 bases and J by 2 bases, with 21 bases left in between. CDR3 length: 16 residues. The CDR3 coding sequence is TGTGCCAGCGGATTATATAGTGGGACACAGCAAGAGACCCAGTACTTC. Translation: CASGLYSGTQQETQYF.